Listed below are T cell receptor beta chains from one sample, sequenced in a study of blood T cell repertoires in COVID-19. Generated by immunoSEQ multiplex PCR, the TCRdb table keeps only in-frame clones and is missing some. The sample includes approximately 190,000 clones, 70% to 90% of them seen just once. Sequenced material: peripheral blood. The receptors stem from a man between 60 and 75 years old with active or convalescent COVID-19. The CDR3 runs from the conserved cysteine through the conserved F or W. D genes are given only for firm matches. A row's size may be missing; if present it is once, few, many or a size class.

>TRBD1|TRBV5-1|few|15|TRBJ2-5
CASSLGRGYQETQYF
TGCGCCAGCAGCTTGGGCAGGGGGTACCAAGAGACCCAGTACTTC
>TRBD1|TRBV19|.|13|TRBJ1-1
CASTPGDRGEAFF
TGTGCCAGTACCCCAGGGGACAGGGGTGAAGCTTTCTTT
>.|TRBV5-1|many|15|TRBJ1-1
CASSLGRGRDTEAFF
TGCGCCAGCAGTTTAGGGCGGGGAAGGGACACTGAAGCTTTCTTT
>.|TRBV3-1/TRBV3-2|.|15|TRBJ2-7
CASSQGVAGRYEQYF
TGTGCCAGCAGCCAAGGGGTCGCGGGCCGCTACGAGCAGTACTTC
>TRBD1|TRBV24-1|few|13|TRBJ2-2
CAAGQGVTGELFF
TGTGCCGCGGGACAGGGGGTCACCGGGGAGCTGTTTTTT
>.|TRBV19|.|12|TRBJ1-1
CASTDFGVGAFF
TGTGCCAGTACCGACTTTGGAGTGGGAGCTTTCTTT
>.|TRBV7-9|.|16|TRBJ2-7
CASSLVGQPRFYEQYF
TGTGCCAGCAGCTTAGTCGGACAGCCCCGTTTTTACGAGCAGTACTTC
>.|TRBV24-1|once|17|TRBJ2-1
CATSDLSWGGSYNEQFF
TGTGCCACCAGTGATTTGAGTTGGGGCGGCTCCTACAATGAGCAGTTCTTC
>TRBD2|TRBV9|.|18|TRBJ2-3
CASSAAPGSGGRTDTQYF
TGTGCCAGCAGCGCCGCCCCTGGTAGCGGGGGACGTACAGATACGCAGTATTTT
>.|TRBV5-1|few|14|TRBJ1-2
CASSLKDSNYGYTF
TGCGCCAGCAGCTTGAAGGACTCCAACTATGGCTACACCTTC
>TRBD1|TRBV5-1|.|15|TRBJ2-5
CASSDGQGPQETQYF
TGCGCCAGCAGTGACGGACAGGGGCCTCAAGAGACCCAGTACTTC
>TRBD2|TRBV7-6|.|14|TRBJ2-3
CASSSPAGGDTQYF
TGTGCCAGCAGCTCTCCGGCGGGGGGAGATACGCAGTATTTT
>.|TRBV2|.|14|TRBJ1-5
CASSGEVGNQPQHF
TGTGCCAGCAGTGGGGAGGTTGGCAATCAGCCCCAGCATTTT
>TRBD1|TRBV5-1|.|14|TRBJ1-2
CASSFTGGNYGYTF
TGCGCCAGCAGCTTCACAGGGGGAAACTATGGCTACACCTTC
>.|TRBV18|.|14|TRBJ2-1
CASSLFSKNGEQFF
TGTGCCAGCTCACTTTTTAGTAAGAACGGTGAGCAGTTCTTC
>.|TRBV5-4|.|15|TRBJ2-3
CASRAGAPSTDTQYF
TGTGCCAGCAGGGCGGGGGCCCCTAGCACAGATACGCAGTATTTT
>.|TRBV15|.|15|TRBJ1-1
CATSRDRRDRTEAFF
TGTGCCACCAGCAGAGATAGGAGGGACCGAACTGAAGCTTTCTTT
>.|TRBV6-5|.|14|TRBJ2-7
CASTPIRTAYEQYF
TGTGCCAGCACCCCGATCCGGACAGCCTACGAGCAGTACTTC
>TRBD2|TRBV5-1|.|16|TRBJ2-1
CASSLASSGGENEQFF
TGCGCCAGCAGCTTGGCCTCTAGCGGGGGGGAGAATGAGCAGTTCTTC
>TRBD2|TRBV7-2|.|16|TRBJ2-1
CASSPRTSGGALGQFF
TGTGCCAGCAGCCCGCGCACTAGCGGGGGGGCCTTGGGTCAGTTCTTC
>.|TRBV7-9|.|13|TRBJ1-4
CAIRGGGDEKLFF
TGTGCCATCCGAGGTGGAGGGGACGAAAAACTGTTTTTT
>TRBD1|TRBV5-5|.|15|TRBJ1-2
CASSLAGTGDYGYTF
TGTGCCAGCAGCTTGGCGGGGACAGGGGATTATGGCTACACCTTC
>TRBD1|TRBV9|.|17|TRBJ1-3
CASSPQLGQKAGNTIYF
TGTGCCAGCAGCCCCCAACTGGGACAGAAGGCTGGAAACACCATATATTTT
>.|TRBV6-5|.|14|TRBJ1-3
CASTLAGPGNTIYF
TGTGCCAGCACGTTGGCTGGCCCTGGAAACACCATATATTTT
>TRBD1|TRBV5-4|.|14|TRBJ2-1
CASSFRQGYNEQFF
TGTGCCAGCAGCTTCAGACAGGGCTATAATGAGCAGTTCTTC
>TRBD1|TRBV9|once|15|TRBJ1-1
CASSARGQGGTEAFF
TGTGCCAGCAGCGCCCGGGGGCAGGGGGGCACTGAAGCTTTCTTT
>.|TRBV6-5|.|13|TRBJ1-2
CASSYGRLYGYTF
TGTGCCAGCAGTTACGGCAGATTGTATGGCTACACCTTC
>TRBD1|TRBV2|.|13|TRBJ2-7
CASGKQGAYEQYF
TGTGCCAGCGGAAAACAGGGGGCCTACGAGCAGTACTTC
>.|TRBV25-1|.|15|TRBJ2-2
CASTNQQGRTGELFF
TGTGCCAGCACCAATCAGCAGGGCCGAACCGGGGAGCTGTTTTTT
>.|TRBV7-9|.|14|TRBJ2-7
CASSPGRGLYEQYF
TGTGCCAGCAGCCCCGGGAGGGGGCTCTACGAGCAGTACTTC
>TRBD1|TRBV18|.|17|TRBJ1-3
CASSRATGASSGNTIYF
TGTGCCAGCTCACGGGCGACAGGGGCTTCGTCTGGAAACACCATATATTTT
>.|TRBV7-2|.|15|TRBJ1-3
CASSRGFGTGNTIYF
TGTGCCAGCAGCCGCGGGTTCGGGACAGGAAACACCATATATTTT
>.|TRBV2|once|13|TRBJ1-2
CASSAGNNYGYTF
TGTGCCAGCAGTGCAGGGAACAACTATGGCTACACCTTC
>TRBD1|TRBV20-1|.|15|TRBJ2-1
CSASGRGLFYNEQFF
TGCAGTGCTAGTGGCAGGGGGCTTTTCTACAATGAGCAGTTCTTC
>TRBD2|TRBV27|.|16|TRBJ2-2
CASSQTSGGNTGELFF
TGTGCCAGCAGTCAAACTAGCGGGGGAAACACCGGGGAGCTGTTTTTT
>.|TRBV19|.|16|TRBJ1-3
CASSRDILRSGNTIYF
TGTGCCAGTAGTAGGGACATTCTCCGCTCTGGAAACACCATATATTTT
>.|TRBV24-1|.|14|TRBJ2-2
CATSGGANTGELFF
TGTGCCACCAGTGGGGGGGCGAACACCGGGGAGCTGTTTTTT
>.|TRBV5-1|.|15|TRBJ1-1
CASSFGGASSTEAFF
TGCGCCAGCAGCTTCGGGGGGGCGAGCAGCACTGAAGCTTTCTTT
>.|TRBV7-3|.|15|TRBJ2-3
CASSQRGGVTDTQYF
TGTGCCAGCAGCCAAAGGGGCGGGGTCACAGATACGCAGTATTTT
>TRBD1|TRBV18|once|15|TRBJ1-6
CASSPSGGWNSPLHF
TGTGCCAGCTCACCGTCAGGGGGCTGGAATTCACCCCTCCACTTT